This TCR beta chain was identified in a study of blood T cell repertoires in COVID-19. In the study overall: Samples of COVID-19 (acute and convalescent) were obtained from the United States, Italy and Spain.

The V end was cut by 2 bases, the J end by 3 bases, with 10 bases between. The length of the CDR3 is 14 residues. The germline V gene encodes CDR1 SGHVS and CDR2 FQNEAQ. Categorization into cohorts depended on clinical history that participants reported. Data came from immunoSEQ multiplex PCR; TCRdb stores just in-frame clones and leaves some out. The sample carries some 400,000 clones, 80% to 95% recorded once. This TCR was recovered from a woman between 40 and 55 years old who had been exposed to COVID-19. Input material: PBMCs or T cells enriched from blood (not recorded which). The chain carries TRBV7-8 and TRBJ2-5, with a weak D call TRBD2 (5 bases). The CDR3 loop reads CASSLRSGKETQYF. CDR3 sequence (DNA): TGTGCCAGCAGCTTAAGGTCGGGAAAAGAGACCCAGTACTTC.